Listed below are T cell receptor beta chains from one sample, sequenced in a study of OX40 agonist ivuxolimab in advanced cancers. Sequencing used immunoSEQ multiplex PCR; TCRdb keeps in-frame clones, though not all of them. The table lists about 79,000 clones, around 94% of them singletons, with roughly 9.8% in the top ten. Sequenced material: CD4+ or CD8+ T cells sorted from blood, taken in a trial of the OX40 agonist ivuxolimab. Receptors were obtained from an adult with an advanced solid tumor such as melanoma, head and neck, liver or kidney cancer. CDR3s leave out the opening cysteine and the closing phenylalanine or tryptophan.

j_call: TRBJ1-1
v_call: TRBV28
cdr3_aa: ASRRGREEAF

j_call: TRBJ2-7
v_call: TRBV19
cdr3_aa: ASSAGTGGYEQY

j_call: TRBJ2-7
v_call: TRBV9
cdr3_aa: ASSPMIGQVYEQY

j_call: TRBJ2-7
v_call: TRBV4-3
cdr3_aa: ASSSARDVLSYEQY

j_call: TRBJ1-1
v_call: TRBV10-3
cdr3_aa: AIRSTENTEAF

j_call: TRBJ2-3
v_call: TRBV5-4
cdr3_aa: ASSFYVAGTDTQY

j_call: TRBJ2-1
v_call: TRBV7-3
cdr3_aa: ASSLIDSRNEQF

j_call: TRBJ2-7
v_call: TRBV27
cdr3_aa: ASSYTSGAYEQY

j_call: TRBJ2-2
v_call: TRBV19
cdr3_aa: ASSALAVRAGELF

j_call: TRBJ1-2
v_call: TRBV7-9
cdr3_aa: ASSLGEGYGYT

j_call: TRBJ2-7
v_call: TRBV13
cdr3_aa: ASSLIHLNSYEQY

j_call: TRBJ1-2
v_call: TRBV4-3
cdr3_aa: ASSQGAGQGTYGYT

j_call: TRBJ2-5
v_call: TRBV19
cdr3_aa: ASSQGLAGQETQY

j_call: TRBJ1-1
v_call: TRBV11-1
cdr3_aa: ASSLKGGINTEAF

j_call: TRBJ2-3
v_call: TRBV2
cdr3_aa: ASSDLLDTQY

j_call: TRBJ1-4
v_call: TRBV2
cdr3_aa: ASSDEGANEKLF

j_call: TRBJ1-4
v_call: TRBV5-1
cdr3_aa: ASSLVAGPATNEKLF

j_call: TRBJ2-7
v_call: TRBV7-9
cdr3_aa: ASLPALGVSYEQY

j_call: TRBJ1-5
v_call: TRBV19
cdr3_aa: ASSIGVQPQH

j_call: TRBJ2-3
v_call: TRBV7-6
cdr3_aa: ASSSQRGGRGTDTQY

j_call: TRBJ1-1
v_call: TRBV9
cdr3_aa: ASSLRDHGLMNTEAF

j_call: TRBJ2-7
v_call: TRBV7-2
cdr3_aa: ASSSFGDEQY

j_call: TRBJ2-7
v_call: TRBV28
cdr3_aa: ASSLVYEQY

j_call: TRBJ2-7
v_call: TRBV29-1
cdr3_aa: SVGGVAGDEQY

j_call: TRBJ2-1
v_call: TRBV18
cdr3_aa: ASSPGDSYNEQF

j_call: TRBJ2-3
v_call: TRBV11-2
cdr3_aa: ASSLEIAGGVYTQY

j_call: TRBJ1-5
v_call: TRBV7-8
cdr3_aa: ASSLEQGDYSNQPQH

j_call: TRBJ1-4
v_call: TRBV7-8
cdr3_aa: ASSLMRRADEKLF

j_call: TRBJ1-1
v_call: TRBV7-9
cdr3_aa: ASSRQGTEAF

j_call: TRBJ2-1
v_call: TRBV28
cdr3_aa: ASSHRQYNEQF

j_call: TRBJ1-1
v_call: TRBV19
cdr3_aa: ASSTQYRADTEAF

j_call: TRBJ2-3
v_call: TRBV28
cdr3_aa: ASSRTSGTTDTQY

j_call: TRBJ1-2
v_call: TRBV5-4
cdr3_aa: ASSPNSLYGYT

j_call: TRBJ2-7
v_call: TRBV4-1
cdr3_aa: ASSQVGGEQY

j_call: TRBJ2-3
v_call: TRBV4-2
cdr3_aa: ASSQPLAGITDTQY

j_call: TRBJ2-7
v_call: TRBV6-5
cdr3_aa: ASSRLAGGRNEQY

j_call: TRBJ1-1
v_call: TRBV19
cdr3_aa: ASRPTARNLGAF

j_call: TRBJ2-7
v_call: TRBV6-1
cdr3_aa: ASSEWWEREQY

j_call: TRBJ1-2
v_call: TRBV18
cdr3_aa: ASAFEEGAPNYGYT

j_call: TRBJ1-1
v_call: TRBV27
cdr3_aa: ASRPYNRAPEAF

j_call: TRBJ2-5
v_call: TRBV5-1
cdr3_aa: ASSVVQGKETQY

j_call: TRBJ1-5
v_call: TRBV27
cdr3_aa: ASSYRGINQPQH

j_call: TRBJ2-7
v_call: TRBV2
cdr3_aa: ASSDWAGIYEQY

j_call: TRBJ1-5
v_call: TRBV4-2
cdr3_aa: ASSQVTNQPQH

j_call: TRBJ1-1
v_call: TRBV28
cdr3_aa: ASSPRAATEAF

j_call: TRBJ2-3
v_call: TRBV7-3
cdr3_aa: ASSQGGFSTDTQY

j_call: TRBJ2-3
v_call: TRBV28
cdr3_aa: ASSFPVGDTQY